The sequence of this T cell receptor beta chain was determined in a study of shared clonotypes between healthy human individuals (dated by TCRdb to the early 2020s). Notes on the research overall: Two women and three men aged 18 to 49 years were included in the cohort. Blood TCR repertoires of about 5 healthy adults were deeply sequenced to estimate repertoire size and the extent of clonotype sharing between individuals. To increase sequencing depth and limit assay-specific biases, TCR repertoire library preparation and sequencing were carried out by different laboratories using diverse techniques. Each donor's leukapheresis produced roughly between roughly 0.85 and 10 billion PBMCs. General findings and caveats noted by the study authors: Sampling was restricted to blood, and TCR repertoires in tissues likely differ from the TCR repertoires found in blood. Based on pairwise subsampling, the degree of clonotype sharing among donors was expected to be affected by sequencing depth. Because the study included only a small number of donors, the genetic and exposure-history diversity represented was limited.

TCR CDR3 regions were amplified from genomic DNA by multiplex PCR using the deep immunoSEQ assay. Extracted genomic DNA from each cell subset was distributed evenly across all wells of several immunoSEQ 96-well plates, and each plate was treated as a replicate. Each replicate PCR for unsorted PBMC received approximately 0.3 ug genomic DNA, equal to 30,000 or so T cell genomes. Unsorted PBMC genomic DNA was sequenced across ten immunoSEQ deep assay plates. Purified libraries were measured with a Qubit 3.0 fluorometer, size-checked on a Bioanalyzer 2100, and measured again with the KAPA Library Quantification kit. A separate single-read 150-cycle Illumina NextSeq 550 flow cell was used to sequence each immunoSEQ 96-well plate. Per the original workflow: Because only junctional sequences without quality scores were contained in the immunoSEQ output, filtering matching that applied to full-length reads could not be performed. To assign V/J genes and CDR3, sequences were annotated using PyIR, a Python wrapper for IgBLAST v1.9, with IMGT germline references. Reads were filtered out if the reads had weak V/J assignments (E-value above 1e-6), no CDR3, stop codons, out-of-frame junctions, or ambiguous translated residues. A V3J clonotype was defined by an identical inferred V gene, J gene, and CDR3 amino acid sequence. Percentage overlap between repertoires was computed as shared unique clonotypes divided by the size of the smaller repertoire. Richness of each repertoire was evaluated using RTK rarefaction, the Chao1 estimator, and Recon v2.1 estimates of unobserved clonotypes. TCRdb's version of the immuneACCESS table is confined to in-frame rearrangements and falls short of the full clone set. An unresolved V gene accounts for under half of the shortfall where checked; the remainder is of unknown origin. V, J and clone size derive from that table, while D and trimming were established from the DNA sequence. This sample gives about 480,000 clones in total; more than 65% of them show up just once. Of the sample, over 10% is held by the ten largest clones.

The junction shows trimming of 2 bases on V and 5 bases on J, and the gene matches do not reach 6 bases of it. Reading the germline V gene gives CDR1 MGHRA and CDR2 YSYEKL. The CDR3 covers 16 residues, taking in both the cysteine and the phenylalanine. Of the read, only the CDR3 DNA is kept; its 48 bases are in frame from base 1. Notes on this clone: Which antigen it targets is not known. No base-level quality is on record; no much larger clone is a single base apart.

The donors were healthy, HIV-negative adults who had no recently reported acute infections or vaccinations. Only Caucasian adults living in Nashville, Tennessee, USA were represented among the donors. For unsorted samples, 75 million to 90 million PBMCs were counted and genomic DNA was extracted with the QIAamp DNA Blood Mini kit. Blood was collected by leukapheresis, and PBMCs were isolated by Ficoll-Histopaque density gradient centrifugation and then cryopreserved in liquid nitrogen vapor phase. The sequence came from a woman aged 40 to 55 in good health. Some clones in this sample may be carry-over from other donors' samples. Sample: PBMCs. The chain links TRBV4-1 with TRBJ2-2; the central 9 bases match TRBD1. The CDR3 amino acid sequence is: CASSQPGTGRTGELFF. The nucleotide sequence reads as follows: TGCGCCAGCAGCCAACCCGGGACAGGGAGGACCGGGGAGCTGTTTTTT.